A single sample is the source of the 10 T cell receptor beta chains below, sequenced in a study of blood T cell repertoires in COVID-19. Clones were read by immunoSEQ multiplex PCR, and TCRdb kept only the in-frame ones, dropping some. Of around 50,000 clones in the sample, about 78% were seen once. The sample consisted of PBMCs or T cells enriched from blood (not recorded which). All receptors come from a woman aged 50 to 65 with acute COVID-19.

The table lists this clone with a count of one. V usage is TRBV11-2 and J usage is TRBJ1-2; the match to TRBD1 covers 8 bases. Losses at the gene ends were 3 bases for V and 4 bases for J; bases not matched to a gene: 4. The CDR3 length is 14 residues. The germline gives CDR1 SGHAT, CDR2 FQNNGV. The CDR3 sequence is CASSFSDRGYGYTF. The CDR3 coding sequence is TGTGCCAGCAGCTTTAGTGACAGGGGCTATGGCTACACCTTC.

The chain joins TRBV30 to TRBJ2-1; no reliable D call. The CDR3 covers 13 residues. V lost 0 bases and J 9 bases, leaving 12 bases between the germline ends. Germline CDR1 and CDR2: GTSNPN and SVGIG (reference sequence). The CDR3 reads CAWSVGLSFEQFF. DNA for the CDR3: TGTGCCTGGAGTGTGGGCCTATCTTTTGAGCAGTTCTTC. Combining the CDR3 with reference TRBV30 and TRBJ2-1 gives the whole variable domain SQTIHQWPATLVQPVGSPLSLECTVEGTSNPNLYWYRQAAGRGLQLLFYSVGIGQISSEVPQNLSASRPQDRQFILSSKKLLLSDSGFYLCAWSVGLSFEQFFGPGTRLTVL.

Only a few counts were recorded for this clone. The chain has TRBV7-9 and TRBJ2-3, with 11 bases matching TRBD2. Germline CDR1 and CDR2: SEHNR and FQNEAQ (reference sequence). CDR3 length: 18 residues. V was clipped by 4 bases and J by 6 bases; unmatched bases: 15. For the CDR3, the DNA is TGTGCCAGCAGCTCCCACCCTAGCGGGGGGTCCCAGAAGGATACGCAGTATTTT. Protein sequence: CASSSHPSGGSQKDTQYF.

The V gene is TRBV10-3, the J gene TRBJ1-1; no definite D call. CDR1 is ENHRY, CDR2 SYGVKD, per germline. The CDR3 totals 13 residues. Trimming removed 6 bases from V and 5 bases from J, with 13 bases in between. CDR3 DNA: TGTGCCATCAGGGCGCCGCGGGAGACTGAAGCTTTCTTT. This translates into CAIRAPRETEAFF.

The rearrangement joins TRBV7-9 to TRBJ2-4; 7 positions match TRBD2. This CDR3 has 12 residues. Germline CDR1 is SEHNR and CDR2 is FQNEAQ (reference sequence). Trimming cost V 4 bases and J 6 bases; bases outside gene matches: 0. The CDR3: CASSWEGNIQYF. DNA of the CDR3: TGTGCCAGCAGCTGGGAGGGAAACATTCAGTACTTC.

In this sample, this clone turned up a few times. The chain joins TRBV7-8 to TRBJ1-2; perhaps TRBD1 as D (6 bases). This CDR3 is built from 14 residues. The germline gives CDR1 SGHVS, CDR2 FQNEAQ. V was trimmed by 5 bases and J by 2 bases, leaving 12 bases between them. CDR3 DNA: TGTGCCAGCAGCCAGATGACAGGAAACTATGGCTACACCTTC. It yields the protein CASSQMTGNYGYTF.

This clone was seen a single time. The chain combines TRBV9 with TRBJ1-2; the D is unclear. The CDR3 has 16 residues. Trimming shortened V by 1 base and J by 6 bases, and 19 bases separated the two germline ends. Per the germline V gene, CDR1 is SGDLS and CDR2 is YYNGEE. The CDR3 nucleotides are TGTGCCAGCAGCGTATTCCAGAGGCCTTCGAAGGATGGCTACACCTTC. It encodes CASSVFQRPSKDGYTF.

The chain combines TRBV7-3 with TRBJ1-2; the D gene is possibly TRBD1 (6 bases). V shed 5 bases and J shed 2 bases, with 9 bases lying between them. Germline V CDR1 and CDR2: SGHTA, FQGTGA. The CDR3 spans 13 residues. The chain's CDR3 is CASSGDNNYGYTF. The CDR3, as DNA: TGTGCCAGCAGCGGGGACAACAACTATGGCTACACCTTC.

The chain links TRBV5-1 to TRBJ1-6; perhaps TRBD1 as D (5 bases). The CDR3 consists of 15 residues. Trimming took 1 base from V and 10 from J, leaving 15 bases between them. Germline CDR1 and CDR2: SGHRS and YFSETQ. CDR3 residues: CASSLSGSGRSPLHF. CDR3 DNA: TGCGCCAGCAGCTTGAGTGGTTCAGGGCGGTCACCCCTCCACTTT.

The genes are TRBV24-1 and TRBJ1-2; TRBD1 agrees at 8 bases. V trimming: 3 bases; J trimming: 7 bases; junction bases outside the gene matches: 3. Germline V CDR1 and CDR2: KGHDR, SFDVKD. The CDR3 runs to 13 residues. The CDR3 coding sequence is TGTGCCACCAGTGATGGACAGGGTTCTGGCTACACCTTC. This encodes CATSDGQGSGYTF.